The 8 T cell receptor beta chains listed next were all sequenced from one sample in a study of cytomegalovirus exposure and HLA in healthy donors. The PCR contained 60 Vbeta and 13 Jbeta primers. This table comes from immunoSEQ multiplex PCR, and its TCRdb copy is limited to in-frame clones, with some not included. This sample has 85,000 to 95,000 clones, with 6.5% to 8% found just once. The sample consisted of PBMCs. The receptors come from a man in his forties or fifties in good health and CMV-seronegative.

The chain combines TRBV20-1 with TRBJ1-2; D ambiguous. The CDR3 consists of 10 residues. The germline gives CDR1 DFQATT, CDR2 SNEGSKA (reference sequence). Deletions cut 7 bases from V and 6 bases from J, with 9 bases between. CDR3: CSGLQDGYTF. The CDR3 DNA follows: TGCAGTGGGTTGCAGGATGGCTACACCTTC.

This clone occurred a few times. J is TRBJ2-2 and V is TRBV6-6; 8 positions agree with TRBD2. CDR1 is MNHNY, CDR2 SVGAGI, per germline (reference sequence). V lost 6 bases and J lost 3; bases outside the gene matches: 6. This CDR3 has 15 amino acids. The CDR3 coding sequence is TGTGCCAGCAGCTTAGCGGGAATGGACACCGGGGAGCTGTTTTTT. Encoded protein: CASSLAGMDTGELFF.

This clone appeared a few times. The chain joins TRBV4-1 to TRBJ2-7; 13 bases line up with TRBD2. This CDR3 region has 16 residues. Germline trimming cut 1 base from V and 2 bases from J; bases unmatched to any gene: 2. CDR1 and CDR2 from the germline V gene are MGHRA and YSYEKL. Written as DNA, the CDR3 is TGCGCCAGCAGCCAAGTTACTAGCGGGGGGGCCTACGAGCAGTACTTC. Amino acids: CASSQVTSGGAYEQYF.

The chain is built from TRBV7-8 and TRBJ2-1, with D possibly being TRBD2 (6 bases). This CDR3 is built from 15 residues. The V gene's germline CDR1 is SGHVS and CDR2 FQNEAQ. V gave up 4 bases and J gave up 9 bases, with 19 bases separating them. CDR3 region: CASSSMFAGRFEQFF. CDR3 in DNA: TGTGCCAGCAGCTCGATGTTTGCGGGGAGGTTTGAGCAGTTCTTC.

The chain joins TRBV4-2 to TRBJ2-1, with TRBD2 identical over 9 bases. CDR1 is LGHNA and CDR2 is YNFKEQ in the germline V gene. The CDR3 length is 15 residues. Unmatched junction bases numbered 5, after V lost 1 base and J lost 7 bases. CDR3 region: CASSQGSAGGNEQFF. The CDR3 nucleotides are TGTGCCAGCAGCCAAGGATCGGCGGGGGGGAATGAGCAGTTCTTC.

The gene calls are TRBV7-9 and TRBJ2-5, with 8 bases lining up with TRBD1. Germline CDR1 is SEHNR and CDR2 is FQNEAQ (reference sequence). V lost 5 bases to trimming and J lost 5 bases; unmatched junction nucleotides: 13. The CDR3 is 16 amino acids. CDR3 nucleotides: TGTGCCAGCAGCCCCCAGGGGCAGGGGGCGGGGGAGACCCAGTACTTC. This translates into CASSPQGQGAGETQYF. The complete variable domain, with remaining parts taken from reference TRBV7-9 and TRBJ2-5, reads DTGVSQNPRHKITKRGQNVTFRCDPISEHNRLYWYRQTLGQGPEFLTYFQNEAQLEKSRLLSDRFSAERPKGSFSTLEIQRTEQGDSAMYLCASSPQGQGAGETQYFGPGTRLLVL.

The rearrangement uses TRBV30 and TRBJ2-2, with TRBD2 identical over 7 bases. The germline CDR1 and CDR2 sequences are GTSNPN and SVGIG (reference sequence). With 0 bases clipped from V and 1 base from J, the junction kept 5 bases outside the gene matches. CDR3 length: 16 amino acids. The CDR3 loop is CAWSVWAGVNTGELFF. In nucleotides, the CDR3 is TGTGCCTGGAGTGTATGGGCGGGAGTGAACACCGGGGAGCTGTTTTTT.

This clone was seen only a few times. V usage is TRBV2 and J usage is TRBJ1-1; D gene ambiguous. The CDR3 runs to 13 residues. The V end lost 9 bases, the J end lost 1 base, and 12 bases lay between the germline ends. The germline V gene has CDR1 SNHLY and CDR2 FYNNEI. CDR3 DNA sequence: TGTGCCAGTGAGGAGCCCCCGAACACTGAAGCTTTCTTT. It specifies CASEEPPNTEAFF.